This T cell receptor (beta chain) was obtained from a study of blood T cell repertoires in COVID-19. On the study more broadly: Sites across the United States, Italy and Spain contributed samples from acute and convalescent COVID-19. PBMCs, B-cell-depleted T cells, or T cells were the source of the cDNA or gDNA that made up the material.

Germline V gives CDR1 SGHVS, CDR2 FNYEAQ. The CDR3 covers 18 residues. V shed 1 base and J shed 0 bases, with 15 bases lying between them. In the authors' methods: From reference gene primer amplification, estimates of nucleated cell counts were derived. Assay used: immunoSEQ multiplex PCR; TCRdb lists only in-frame clones, some missing. The DNA was the basis for D and trimming; V, J and clone size are from that table. The sample holds about 180,000 clones, about 89% seen once. The J gene is TRBJ1-4, the V gene TRBV7-6; D ambiguous. What was sequenced was peripheral blood. The sequence derives from a man aged 35-49 years with active or convalescent COVID-19. This CDR3 is CASSLGSSGRATNEKLFF. The CDR3 bases are TGTGCCAGCAGCTTAGGGTCATCCGGGAGGGCAACTAATGAAAAACTGTTTTTT.